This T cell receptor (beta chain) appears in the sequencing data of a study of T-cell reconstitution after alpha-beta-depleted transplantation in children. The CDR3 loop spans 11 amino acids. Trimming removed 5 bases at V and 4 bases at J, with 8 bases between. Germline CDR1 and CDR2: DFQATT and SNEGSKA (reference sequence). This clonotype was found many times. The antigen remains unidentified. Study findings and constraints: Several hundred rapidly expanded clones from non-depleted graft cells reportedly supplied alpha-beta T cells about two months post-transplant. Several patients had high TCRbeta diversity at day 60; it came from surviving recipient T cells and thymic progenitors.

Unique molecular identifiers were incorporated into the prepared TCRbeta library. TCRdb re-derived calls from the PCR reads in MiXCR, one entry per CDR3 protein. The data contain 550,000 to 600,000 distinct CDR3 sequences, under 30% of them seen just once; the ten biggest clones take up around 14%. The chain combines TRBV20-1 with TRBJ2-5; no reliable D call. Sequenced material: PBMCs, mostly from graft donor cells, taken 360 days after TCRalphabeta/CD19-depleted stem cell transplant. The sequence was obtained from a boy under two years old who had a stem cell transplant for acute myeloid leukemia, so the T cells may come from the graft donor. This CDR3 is CSALKGETQYF. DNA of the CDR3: TGCAGTGCTTTGAAGGGAGAGACCCAGTACTTC.